Sequencing of this T cell receptor beta chain was carried out in a study of T cells after yellow fever vaccination. At the level of the study: SMART-Seq v4 Ultra Low Input handled preparation of low-cell-number fractions.

The V end lost 7 bases, the J end lost 6 bases, and 16 bases lay between the germline ends. The CDR3 is 14 residues long. Germline CDR1 reads MNHEY; CDR2 reads SMNVEV (reference sequence). Broader study findings: Subsequent to the booster, the majority of primary-vaccination clones reappeared (about 97% CD4, around 90% CD8). Clonotypes appearing in both CD4 and CD8 compartments existed, and their share was small. Sorted repertoires could include abundant contaminating clonotypes from bulk cells.

This clonotype was observed at least ten times. The antigen remains undetermined. TCRdb analysed the 5' RACE reads with MiXCR anew, one entry per CDR3 protein. The sample yields some 350,000 distinct CDR3 sequences, 8.7% seen once. The specimen comprised PBMCs, sampled on the day of the first yellow fever vaccination. The V gene is TRBV27, the J gene TRBJ2-1; D not resolved. This TCR derives from a man younger than 35 who received the YFV17D yellow fever vaccine. The CDR3 sequence: CASTPVPPFNEQFF. The DNA of the CDR3 is TGTGCCAGCACTCCAGTCCCACCCTTCAATGAGCAGTTCTTC.